This T cell receptor (beta chain) was obtained from a study of regulatory T cells in long-lasting Graves disease. On the study more broadly: Over-5-year antithyroid drug use with positive TSH receptor antibodies defined persistent Graves' disease in the study.

Trimming pared 0 bases from V and 4 bases from J, leaving 7 bases between. Germline assignment: CDR1 MGHRA and CDR2 YSYEKL. The CDR3 consists of 13 residues. Time point meaning: persistent/refractory GD, antithyroid drugs over 5 years with positive TRAb. PBMCs were the source of the RNA used for TCR sequencing. Graves' disease diagnosis was established per American Thyroid Association guidelines. The collection involved drawing roughly 10 milliliters of peripheral blood into EDTA tubes. TCR beta libraries were built with iRepertoire HTBI primers and Arm-PCR of CDR3 regions. TCRdb re-analysed the multiplex PCR reads in MiXCR, keeping a single row per CDR3 protein. This table has 430,000 or so distinct CDR3 sequences, roughly a fifth appearing once.

The V and J genes are TRBV4-1 and TRBJ2-7; no firm D call. Sequencing was performed on peripheral blood mononuclear cells (PBMCs), taken when the disease was refractory, from a patient treated with antithyroid drugs. The sequence came from a female donor with Graves disease. In DNA, the CDR3 is TGCGCCAGCAGCCAAGAGGCAGTTTACGAGCAGTACTTC. As protein: CASSQEAVYEQYF.